The T cell receptor (beta chain) under discussion was sequenced for a study of T cell repertoires in cytomegalovirus infection. A word on this clonotype: Its cognate antigen is unknown.

The CDR3 covers 16 residues. Germline V gives CDR1 SGDLS, CDR2 YYNGEE. V shed 0 bases and J 2 bases; nucleotides not matched to a gene: 6. TCRdb redid the calling of the reads with MiXCR, one entry per CDR3 protein. The table includes roughly 180,000 distinct CDR3 sequences, less than 25% detected once. The TCR originated in a human donor in good health (CMV status not recorded). Some clones in this sample may be carry-over from other donors' samples. The sample here was CD8+ T cells from cultured PBMCs, taken from culture after CMV antigen stimulation. The J gene is TRBJ2-3, the V gene TRBV9; 7 nucleotides align to TRBD2. The CDR3 DNA reads as TGTGCCAGCAGCGTAGGCGGCGGGGGTACCACAGATACGCAGTATTTT. Translation: CASSVGGGGTTDTQYF. The variable domain in full, completed from reference TRBV9 and TRBJ2-3, reads DSGVTQTPKHLITATGQRVTLRCSPRSGDLSVYWYQQSLDQGLQFLIQYYNGEERAKGNILERFSAQQFPDLHSELNLSSLELGDSALYFCASSVGGGGTTDTQYFGPGTRLTVL.